This TCR beta chain was identified during a study of OX40 agonist ivuxolimab in advanced cancers. Study at large: Ivuxolimab doses were 0.01, 0.1, 0.3, 1.5, 3 or 10 mg/kg every 2 weeks. Whole-study findings and limits: Doses of 0.1 to 3.0 mg/kg were accompanied by clonal expansion of CD4+ and CD8+ blood T cells by week 6. CD8+ T cells averaged more expanded clones than CD4+.

Enrollment shut out patients with autoimmune disease history or systemic immunosuppression. The method was immunoSEQ multiplex PCR; TCRdb's version includes in-frame clones alone and lacks a portion of them. The sample lists approximately 59,000 clones; 85% were seen once. Turning to this clone: Its antigen remains unidentified.

This receptor was identified in an adult with an advanced solid tumor such as melanoma, head and neck, liver or kidney cancer. The sample consisted of CD4+ or CD8+ T cells sorted from blood, taken in a trial of the OX40 agonist ivuxolimab.

The CDR3: CASSLDRAGGGYNEQFF. The DNA for the CDR3 is TGTGCCAGCAGCTTAGATCGAGCGGGAGGCGGCTACAATGAGCAGTTCTTC. This sequence joins TRBV11-3 and TRBJ2-1, with 9 bases that match TRBD2. The V gene's germline CDR1 is SGHNT and CDR2 YENEEA. Germline trimming cut 0 bases from V and 3 bases from J; bases unmatched to any gene: 6. CDR3 length: 17 amino acids.